This T cell receptor beta chain was identified in a study of T cells in Graves' hyperthyroidism and ophthalmopathy. This clonotype was counted ten times or more. Its antigen is undetermined. Study conclusions and caveats: Ophthalmopathy was distinguished from stable hyperthyroidism by 13 V-J signatures. Most thyroid-expanded clonotypes above 0.001 were also found in blood.

The PBMCs were sourced from fresh peripheral blood (approximately 9 ml). Trimming took off 6 bases at V and 7 bases at J, with 12 bases between the two ends. This CDR3 contains 12 residues. Germline V gene sequence: CDR1 ENHRY, CDR2 SYGVKD. RNA transcripts yielded amplified TCR beta CDR3 regions. HTBI primers were the set used in a first-round RT-PCR of the TCR CDR3. A single record per CDR3 protein comes from TCRdb applying MiXCR to the multiplex PCR reads. The data hold 500,000 to 750,000 distinct CDR3 sequences, with 14% observed a single time. Sequencing used blood. This receptor was obtained from a woman between 18 and 29 years old with Graves' ophthalmopathy. The genes are TRBV10-3 and TRBJ1-1, with D unresolved. CDR3 in DNA: TGTGCCATCAGCGGAGAGGGCCGTGAAGCTTTCTTT. It yields the protein CAISGEGREAFF.